This T cell receptor beta chain was retrieved from a study of beta chain features in type 1 diabetes. Study outcomes and limitations: A definitive answer on HLA type influencing TCRB rearrangement was not reached here. Shortening that was moderate but significant affected the TCRB CDR3s of Type 1 diabetes patients in all four CD4+ subsets. VDJ junctions sequenced from type 1 diabetes patients showed fewer insertions and more deletions.

The CDR3 loop spans 15 amino acids. Germline loops: CDR1 SQVTM, CDR2 ANQGSEA. Trimming shortened V by 2 bases and J by 4 bases, and 16 bases separated the two germline ends. The sequenced template was cDNA made from the entire isolated RNA. Only in-frame clones appear in the TCRdb table, and some are missing; sequencing was by immunoSEQ multiplex PCR. Found here are roughly 150,000 clones, 9% of them singletons; the top ten hold approximately 0.7%. This clone was detected only a few times. Its antigen is still unknown. The J gene is TRBJ2-3, the V gene TRBV29-1, with D possibly matching TRBD2 (6 bases). Sample: central memory CD4+ T cells from blood. This TCR derives from a woman aged 30 to 39 with type 1 diabetes. CDR3 region: CSVENTGEAPDTQYF. In nucleotides, the CDR3 is TGCAGCGTTGAAAATACGGGAGAGGCTCCAGATACGCAGTATTTT.